This is a list of T cell receptor beta chains from one sample in a study of blood T cell repertoires in COVID-19. Sequenced by immunoSEQ multiplex PCR; TCRdb stores in-frame clones only, minus some. The sample has around 80,000 clones; roughly 80% are singletons. The sequencing input was peripheral blood. The receptors originated from a woman older than 75 with active or convalescent COVID-19. The CDR3 runs from the conserved cysteine through the conserved F or W. The order of the fields is clone size, D gene, J gene, V gene, CDR3 protein, CDR3 DNA. The D gene is left open where the match is weak. Size is omitted from some rows. Given values are once, few, many or a class for expanded clones.

- TRBD1 TRBJ2-1 TRBV19 CASSRGQSYNEQFF TGTGCCAGTAGTAGGGGACAGTCCTACAATGAGCAGTTCTTC
- TRBD2 TRBJ2-2 TRBV5-1 CASSPGLAGVDTGELFF TGCGCCAGCAGCCCGGGACTAGCGGGGGTTGACACCGGGGAGCTGTTTTTT
- - TRBJ2-2 TRBV5-1 CASSLAITGLRTGELFF TGCGCCAGCAGCTTGGCCATTACTGGGTTGAGGACCGGGGAGCTGTTTTTT
- - TRBJ2-1 TRBV18 CASSTQLQGTNNEQFF TGTGCCAGCTCAACGCAACTTCAGGGGACGAACAATGAGCAGTTCTTC
- - TRBJ1-4 TRBV7-2 CASSLTGATNEKLFF TGTGCCAGCAGCCTCACAGGTGCAACTAATGAAAAACTGTTTTTT
- - TRBJ1-1 TRBV18 CASSPGTGWTEAFF TGTGCCAGCTCACCAGGAACAGGGTGGACTGAAGCTTTCTTT
- TRBD1 TRBJ1-3 TRBV28 CASTTGGSGNTIYF TGTGCCAGCACGACAGGGGGCTCTGGAAACACCATATATTTT
- - TRBJ2-2 TRBV19 CASRIGVGAGELFF TGTGCCAGTAGAATAGGGGTCGGGGCCGGGGAGCTGTTTTTT
- - TRBJ1-1 TRBV6-5 CASSYSRQAFEAFF TGTGCCAGCAGTTACTCTCGCCAGGCCTTTGAAGCTTTCTTT
few - TRBJ2-1 TRBV10-2 CASSDVLGATSSYNEQFF TGCGCCAGCAGTGACGTTCTGGGGGCAACCAGCTCCTACAATGAGCAGTTCTTC
once - TRBJ2-2 TRBV19 CASSPRTGLPTGELFF TGTGCCAGTAGTCCACGGACAGGACTACCCACCGGGGAGCTGTTTTTT
- - TRBJ1-4 TRBV27 CASIARARANEKLFF TGTGCCAGCATCGCCCGGGCCAGGGCTAATGAAAAACTGTTTTTT
- TRBD1 TRBJ1-2 TRBV4-2 CASSLTGGDDYGYTF TGTGCCAGCAGCCTTACAGGGGGCGACGACTATGGCTACACCTTC
once TRBD1 TRBJ2-5 TRBV27 CASRDRLTQYF TGTGCCAGCAGGGACAGGCTCACCCAGTACTTC
- - TRBJ2-2 TRBV3-1/TRBV3-2 CASSQGRDTGELFF TGTGCCAGCAGCCAAGGGAGAGACACCGGGGAGCTGTTTTTT
- TRBD2 TRBJ2-1 TRBV9 CASSVDRERGGYNEQFF TGTGCCAGCAGCGTAGACCGAGAGCGGGGGGGGTACAATGAGCAGTTCTTC
- TRBD1 TRBJ1-4 TRBV7-9 CASRRQGESNEKLFF TGTGCCAGCAGACGACAGGGGGAAAGTAATGAAAAACTGTTTTTT
- - TRBJ2-7 TRBV21-1 CASSNYLAGEYEQYF TGTGCCAGCAGCAACTACCTAGCGGGGGAATACGAGCAGTACTTC
- TRBD2 TRBJ2-5 TRBV3-1/TRBV3-2 CASSPASGGRAQYF TGTGCCAGCAGCCCCGCCAGCGGGGGCCGGGCCCAGTACTTC
- TRBD1 TRBJ1-1 TRBV19 CASSLRQGDSKTEAFF TGTGCCAGTAGTTTAAGACAGGGTGACTCCAAGACTGAAGCTTTCTTT
- TRBD2 TRBJ2-5 TRBV6-5 CASSPLLGGQETQYF TGTGCCAGCAGCCCACTTCTGGGGGGGCAAGAGACCCAGTACTTC
- - TRBJ2-5 TRBV5-1 CASSLLTGWETQYF TGCGCCAGCAGCTTGCTTACAGGGTGGGAGACCCAGTACTTC
once - TRBJ1-1 TRBV20-1 CSASIGRDTEAFF TGCAGTGCTAGTATAGGGAGGGACACTGAAGCTTTCTTT
- - TRBJ1-6 TRBV6-5 CASSYFTDNSPLHF TGTGCCAGCAGTTACTTTACTGATAATTCACCCCTCCACTTT
- TRBD1 TRBJ1-2 TRBV10-2 CASSEFRQGAYGYTF TGCGCCAGCAGTGAGTTCAGACAGGGGGCCTATGGCTACACCTTC
many - TRBJ2-7 TRBV14 CASSQDWGHEQYF TGTGCCAGCAGCCAAGACTGGGGCCACGAGCAGTACTTC
- TRBD2 TRBJ2-1 TRBV11-3 CASSPTVLAEQFF TGTGCCAGCAGCCCCACCGTCCTAGCGGAACAGTTCTTC
- - TRBJ2-5 TRBV6-2/TRBV6-3 CASSYRRNQGTQYF TGTGCCAGCAGTTACCGACGGAACCAGGGGACCCAGTACTTC
- TRBD2 TRBJ2-5 TRBV5-4 CASSLGLAGQETQYF TGTGCCAGCAGCTTGGGACTAGCTGGTCAAGAGACCCAGTACTTC
- TRBD1 TRBJ2-1 TRBV11-2 CASSPILPGQGGNEQFF TGTGCCAGCAGCCCAATCCTTCCGGGACAGGGCGGCAATGAGCAGTTCTTC
once TRBD2 TRBJ2-3 TRBV7-3 CASSSSGGPTDTQYF TGTGCCAGCAGCTCTAGCGGAGGCCCCACAGATACGCAGTATTTT
- - TRBJ1-2 TRBV7-2 CASSPTGIILDGYTF TGTGCCAGCAGCCCCACAGGGATTATATTGGATGGCTACACCTTC
few - TRBJ2-1 TRBV3-1/TRBV3-2 CASSPHTSGRTTRENEQFF TGTGCCAGCAGCCCCCATACATCTGGTCGGACTACGAGAGAGAATGAGCAGTTCTTC
- TRBD1 TRBJ1-2 TRBV27 CASGSTGGSGGYTF TGTGCCAGCGGATCGACAGGGGGTAGTGGTGGCTACACCTTC
once TRBD2 TRBJ2-5 TRBV7-3 CASSRTAGAGETQYF TGTGCCAGCAGCCGTACAGCGGGAGCCGGAGAGACCCAGTACTTC
many - TRBJ1-5 TRBV6-2/TRBV6-3 CASSLAAVGNQPQHF TGTGCCAGCAGTCTCGCGGCAGTAGGCAATCAGCCCCAGCATTTT
- - TRBJ1-6 TRBV5-4 CASSLGRGGSPLHF TGTGCCAGCAGCTTGGGTAGGGGTGGTTCACCCCTCCACTTT
- - TRBJ1-2 TRBV19 CASSTSIQFGYGYTF TGTGCCAGTAGTACGTCGATACAGTTCGGCTATGGCTACACCTTC
- - TRBJ2-7 TRBV2 CASRHRASIITYEQYF TGTGCCAGCAGACACAGGGCCTCCATAATTACCTACGAGCAGTACTTC
- - TRBJ1-3 TRBV28 CASRYPGSGNTIYF TGTGCCAGCAGGTATCCCGGTTCTGGAAACACCATATATTTT
- TRBD2 TRBJ2-7 TRBV10-3 CAIRAGSGVGSYEQYF TGTGCCATCAGGGCGGGGAGCGGGGTAGGCTCCTACGAGCAGTACTTC
- TRBD2 TRBJ2-5 TRBV19 CASTGRQGPQETQYF TGTGCCAGTACCGGGAGGCAGGGTCCCCAAGAGACCCAGTACTTC
- - TRBJ2-7 TRBV6-2/TRBV6-3 CASSYSRRKGDGAEQYF TGTGCCAGCAGTTACTCGAGAAGGAAGGGGGACGGAGCCGAGCAGTACTTC
- - TRBJ2-7 TRBV27 CGTRDSGSGAKQYF TGTGGTACTCGGGACAGCGGGTCAGGGGCGAAGCAGTACTTC
once TRBD2 TRBJ2-3 TRBV7-2 CATKLAGAVDTQYF TGTGCCACCAAACTAGCGGGAGCGGTAGATACGCAGTATTTT
- TRBD1 TRBJ1-1 TRBV7-3 CASSLSRDRVSEAFF TGTGCCAGCAGCCTAAGCCGGGACAGGGTCTCTGAAGCTTTCTTT
- TRBD1 TRBJ1-6 TRBV4-1 CASSQVGPRQGNSPLHF TGCGCCAGCAGCCAAGTAGGTCCCCGACAGGGAAATTCACCCCTCCACTTT
- - TRBJ2-2 TRBV24-1 CATSRTGQDTGELFF TGTGCCACCAGTAGAACCGGACAAGACACCGGGGAGCTGTTTTTT
- - TRBJ2-2 TRBV14 CASSQDEFYTGELFF TGTGCCAGCAGCCAAGATGAGTTTTACACCGGGGAGCTGTTTTTT